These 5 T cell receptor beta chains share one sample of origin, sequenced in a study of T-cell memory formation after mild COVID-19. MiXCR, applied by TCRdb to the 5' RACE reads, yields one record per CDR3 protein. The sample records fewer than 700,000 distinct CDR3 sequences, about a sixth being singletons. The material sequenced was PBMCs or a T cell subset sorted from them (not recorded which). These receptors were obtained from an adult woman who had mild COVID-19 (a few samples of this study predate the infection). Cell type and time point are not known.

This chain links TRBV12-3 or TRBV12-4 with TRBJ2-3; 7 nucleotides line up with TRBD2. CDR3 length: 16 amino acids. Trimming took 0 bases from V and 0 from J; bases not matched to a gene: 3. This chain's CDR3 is CASSLAAGASTDTQYF. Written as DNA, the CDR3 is TGTGCCAGCAGTTTAGCTGCGGGAGCAAGCACAGATACGCAGTATTTT.

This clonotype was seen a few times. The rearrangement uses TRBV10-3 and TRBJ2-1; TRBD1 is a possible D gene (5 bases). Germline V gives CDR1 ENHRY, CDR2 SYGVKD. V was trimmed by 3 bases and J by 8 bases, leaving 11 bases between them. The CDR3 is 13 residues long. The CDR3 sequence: CAISEQESHEQFF. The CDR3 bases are TGTGCCATCAGTGAACAGGAGTCCCATGAGCAGTTCTTC.

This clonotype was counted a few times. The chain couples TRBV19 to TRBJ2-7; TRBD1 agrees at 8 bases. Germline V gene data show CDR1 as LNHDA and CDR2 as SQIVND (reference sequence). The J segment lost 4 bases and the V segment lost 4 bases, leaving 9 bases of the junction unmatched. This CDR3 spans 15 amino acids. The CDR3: CASSTSSGDRYEQYF. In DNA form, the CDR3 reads TGTGCCAGTAGTACCTCCTCGGGGGACAGGTACGAGCAGTACTTC.

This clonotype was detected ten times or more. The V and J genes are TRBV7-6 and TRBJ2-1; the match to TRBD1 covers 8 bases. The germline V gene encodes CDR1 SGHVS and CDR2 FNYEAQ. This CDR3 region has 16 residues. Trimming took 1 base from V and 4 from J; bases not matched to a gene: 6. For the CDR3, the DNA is TGTGCCAGCAGCTTAGGGACAGGGTCGTTTTACAATGAGCAGTTCTTC. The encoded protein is CASSLGTGSFYNEQFF.

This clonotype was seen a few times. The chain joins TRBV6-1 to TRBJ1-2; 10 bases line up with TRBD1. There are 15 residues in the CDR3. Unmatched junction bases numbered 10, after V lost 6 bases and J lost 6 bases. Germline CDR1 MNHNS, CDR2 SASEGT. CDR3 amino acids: CASRLTGTGVHGYTF. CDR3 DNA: TGTGCCAGCAGGTTGACCGGGACAGGGGTCCATGGCTACACCTTC.